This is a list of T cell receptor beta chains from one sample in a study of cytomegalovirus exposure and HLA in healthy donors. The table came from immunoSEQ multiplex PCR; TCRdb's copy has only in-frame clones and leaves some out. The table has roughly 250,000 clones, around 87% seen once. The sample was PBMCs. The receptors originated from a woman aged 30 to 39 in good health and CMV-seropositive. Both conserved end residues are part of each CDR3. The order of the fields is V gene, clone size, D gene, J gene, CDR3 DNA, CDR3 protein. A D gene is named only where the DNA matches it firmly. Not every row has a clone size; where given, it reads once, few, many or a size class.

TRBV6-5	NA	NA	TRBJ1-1	TGTGCCAGCAGTTACTCGGAGGGAAACACTGAAGCTTTCTTT	CASSYSEGNTEAFF
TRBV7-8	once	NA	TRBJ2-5	TGTGCCAGCAGCTCCCGCGGGAAGGAGACCCAGTACTTC	CASSSRGKETQYF
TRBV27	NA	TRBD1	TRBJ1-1	TGTGCCAGCAGTTTATGGCAGGGGGAAGGCTTTTCTGAAGCTTTCTTT	CASSLWQGEGFSEAFF
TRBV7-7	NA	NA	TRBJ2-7	TGTGCTAGCAGCCAATGGTCGGGCTACGAGCAGTACTTC	CASSQWSGYEQYF
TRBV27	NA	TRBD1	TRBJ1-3	TGTGCCAGCGGGACAGAAGCTGGAAACACCATATATTTT	CASGTEAGNTIYF
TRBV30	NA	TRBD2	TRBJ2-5	TGTGCCTGGAGTGTAAAAATTCCGGGAGGGAAGGAGACCCAGTACTTC	CAWSVKIPGGKETQYF
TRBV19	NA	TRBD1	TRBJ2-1	TGTGCCAGTAGTCTTCGGACAGGGTACTACAATGAGCAGTTCTTC	CASSLRTGYYNEQFF
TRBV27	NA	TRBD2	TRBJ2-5	TGTGCCAGCAGGAGACTAGCGGGAGGGTACGAGACCCAGTACTTC	CASRRLAGGYETQYF
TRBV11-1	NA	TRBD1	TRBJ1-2	TGTGCCAGCAGCCATGGGACAGGGGCGGATTTTATACGTGGCTACACCTTC	CASSHGTGADFIRGYTF
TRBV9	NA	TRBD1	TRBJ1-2	TGTGCCAGCAGGACAGGGCTAAACTATGGCTACACCTTC	CASRTGLNYGYTF
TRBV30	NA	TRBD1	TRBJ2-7	TGTGCCTGGAGGGCCAAGGGACAGCGCTACGAGCAGTACTTC	CAWRAKGQRYEQYF
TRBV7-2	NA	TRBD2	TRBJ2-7	TGTGCCAGCAGCTTTCGAGTAGCGGGACTCCGGGCTTACGAGCAGTACTTC	CASSFRVAGLRAYEQYF
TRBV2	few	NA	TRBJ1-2	TGTGCCAGCAGGCCCGGGATAAACTATGGCTACACCTTC	CASRPGINYGYTF
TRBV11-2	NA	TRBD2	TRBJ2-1	TGTGCCAGCAGCTTTGACGGGACTAGCGGAAATGAGCAGTTCTTC	CASSFDGTSGNEQFF
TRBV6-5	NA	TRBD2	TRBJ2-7	TGTGCCAGCAGATCCGGGACTAGCGTTCAGTCGGAGTACTTC	CASRSGTSVQSEYF
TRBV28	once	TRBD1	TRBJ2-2	TGTGCCAGCAGTTGGGAAACAGGGGGCGGAACCGGGGAGCTGTTTTTT	CASSWETGGGTGELFF
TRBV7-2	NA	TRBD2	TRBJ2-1	TGTGCCAGCAGCCGAGGACTAGCGGGATACAATGAGCAGTTCTTC	CASSRGLAGYNEQFF
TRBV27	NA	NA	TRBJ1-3	TGTGCCAGCAGTTTATATGGGGGGGGAACTGGAAACACCATATATTTT	CASSLYGGGTGNTIYF
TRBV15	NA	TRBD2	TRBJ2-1	TGTGCCACCAGCAGAGATAGCGGCGGGAGTATAGCCCATGAGCAGTTCTTC	CATSRDSGGSIAHEQFF
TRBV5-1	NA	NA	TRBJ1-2	TGCGCCAGCAGCCTCATCACAGGGAGCTATGGCTACACCTTC	CASSLITGSYGYTF
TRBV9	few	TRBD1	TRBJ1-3	TGTGCCAGCAGCACGGGACAGGGGGCTGGAAACACCATATATTTT	CASSTGQGAGNTIYF
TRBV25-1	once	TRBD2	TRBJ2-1	TGTGCCAGCAGTTCCCCCGGGACTAGGCAAAACAATGAGCAGTTCTTC	CASSSPGTRQNNEQFF
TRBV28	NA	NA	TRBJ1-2	TGTGCCAGCAGTCGCCTCGCGTTAGAACGGGACACCTCTCACTATGGCTACACCTTC	CASSRLALERDTSHYGYTF
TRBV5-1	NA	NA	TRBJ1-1	TGCGCCAGCAGCTTGATCGGCAGGGGGAACACTGAAGCTTTCTTT	CASSLIGRGNTEAFF
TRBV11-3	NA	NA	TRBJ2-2	TGTGCCAGCAGCTCGCCAGGGGTTGTGGGGCCCGGGGAGCTGTTTTTT	CASSSPGVVGPGELFF
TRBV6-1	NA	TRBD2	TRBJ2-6	TGTGCCAGCAGTGAACGATTAGCGGGCACCTCTGGGGCCAACGTCCTGACTTTC	CASSERLAGTSGANVLTF
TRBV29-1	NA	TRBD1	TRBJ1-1	TGCAGCGTTGAAAGAGGACAGGACTTTGAAGCTTTCTTT	CSVERGQDFEAFF
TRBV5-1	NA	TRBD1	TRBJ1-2	TGCGCCAGCAGCTTGGGGGCAGGGGGCAGTGGCTACACCTTC	CASSLGAGGSGYTF
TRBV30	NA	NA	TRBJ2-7	TGTGCCTGGATGAAGGGGCTGAGCTCCTACGAGCAGTACTTC	CAWMKGLSSYEQYF
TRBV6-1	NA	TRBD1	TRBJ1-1	TGTGCCAGCAGAAACAGGGGGTTGGACACTGAAGCTTTCTTT	CASRNRGLDTEAFF
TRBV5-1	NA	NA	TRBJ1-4	TGCGCCAGCAGTCGAGCGGCGGACAGTATGACTTCAACTAATGAAAAACTGTTTTTT	CASSRAADSMTSTNEKLFF
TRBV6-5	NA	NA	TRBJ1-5	TGTGCCAGCAGTTATGACGGGATAAGCAATCAGCCCCAGCATTTT	CASSYDGISNQPQHF
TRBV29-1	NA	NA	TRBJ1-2	TGCAGCGTTGACCCGGACAGTAACTATGGCTACACCTTC	CSVDPDSNYGYTF
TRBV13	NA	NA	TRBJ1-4	TGTGCCAGCACCGCCTGGGGGCTTAATGAAAAACTGTTTTTT	CASTAWGLNEKLFF
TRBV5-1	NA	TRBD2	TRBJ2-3	TGCGCCAGCAGCCGGGGACGTGTTAGCGGGAGTTCCCCTTTTAGCACAGATACGCAGTATTTT	CASSRGRVSGSSPFSTDTQYF
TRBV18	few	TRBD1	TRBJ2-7	TGTGCCAGCTCACCGGGACAGGGGTCCTACGAGCAGTACTTC	CASSPGQGSYEQYF